The 8 T cell receptor beta chains below were found in one sample sequenced in a study of response to subunit inactivated influenza vaccine. TCRdb re-called the RT-PCR reads with MiXCR, one entry per CDR3 protein. This table holds about 800,000 distinct CDR3 sequences, 21% found once. Sequenced material: PBMCs from blood, taken about 5 days after vaccination. These receptor sequences come from a man between 50 and 59 years old who received an inactivated influenza vaccine.

The chain recombines TRBV3-1 with TRBJ2-7, with 8 bases fitting TRBD1. The germline CDR1 and CDR2 sequences are LGHDT and YNNKEL (reference sequence). The junction had 6 bases not matched to a gene; V was cut back by 0 bases and J by 2 bases. This CDR3 has 16 residues. CDR3 protein: CASSQDIGQGAYEQYF. The CDR3, as DNA: TGTGCCAGCAGCCAAGATATAGGACAGGGTGCCTACGAGCAGTACTTC.

The rearrangement uses TRBV20-1 and TRBJ2-5; a weak D match, TRBD2 (6 bases). Looked up from germline, CDR1 is DFQATT and CDR2 is SNEGSKA (reference sequence). Trimming took 0 bases from V and 4 from J, leaving 15 bases between them. The CDR3 contains 15 residues. CDR3 amino acids: CSARDPRRDRETQYF. CDR3 bases: TGCAGTGCTAGAGATCCCCGGCGGGATCGAGAGACCCAGTACTTC.

This clonotype was seen at least ten times. This chain connects TRBV12-3 or TRBV12-4 to TRBJ1-2; 8 bases map to TRBD1. V was clipped by 1 base and J by 5 bases; unmatched bases: 6. The CDR3 loop spans 15 amino acids. The CDR3 sequence: CASSLGTGRPYGYTF. The CDR3 bases are TGTGCCAGCAGTTTAGGGACAGGGAGGCCTTATGGCTACACCTTC.

This clonotype appeared a single time. This chain links TRBV28 with TRBJ2-1, with 8 nucleotides matching TRBD2. The CDR3 has 16 residues. Germline CDR1 and CDR2: MDHEN and SYDVKM. With V trimmed by 6 bases and J by 4 bases, 11 bases remained unmatched. The CDR3 spells CASRSITSGLYNEQFF. The DNA for the CDR3 is TGTGCCAGCAGGTCCATTACTAGCGGACTTTACAATGAGCAGTTCTTC.

This chain uses TRBV6-5 with TRBJ2-7, with D tentatively TRBD1 (5 bases). The CDR3 has 12 residues. With 6 bases removed from V and 5 bases from J, the gap between germline ends came to 11 bases. Germline V gives CDR1 MNHEY, CDR2 SVGAGI. As DNA, the CDR3 is TGTGCCAGCAGCGCGGACATCCACGAGCAGTACTTC. Translation gives CASSADIHEQYF.

A few counts support this clonotype. This chain links TRBV24-1 with TRBJ2-1; 10 bases are a match to TRBD1. The CDR3 is 17 residues long. Germline CDR1 KGHDR, CDR2 SFDVKD. The junction had 6 bases not matched to a gene; V was cut back by 5 bases and J by 0 bases. The CDR3 protein is CATSGDRGESSYNEQFF. CDR3 sequence (DNA): TGTGCCACCAGTGGGGACAGGGGAGAGAGCTCCTACAATGAGCAGTTCTTC.

This clonotype has more than one count but fewer than ten. CDR3 region: CASSQVHRAGGVETQYF. The CDR3 DNA is TGCGCCAGCAGCCAAGTACATCGAGCGGGGGGTGTTGAGACCCAGTACTTC. This chain uses TRBV4-3 with TRBJ2-5; 9 bases match TRBD2. The CDR3 is 17 residues long. Per the germline V gene, CDR1 is LGHNA and CDR2 is YSLEER. After removal of 1 base from V and 5 bases from J, the junction contained 11 bases not matched to a gene.

This clonotype was seen more than once but under ten times. The chain uses TRBV11-2 and TRBJ1-4, with TRBD1 as a possible D gene (5 bases). V was shortened by 5 bases and J by 8 bases, with 18 bases between the two germline ends. The CDR3 contains 15 residues. Germline-derived CDR1 and CDR2 are SGHAT and FQNNGV. CDR3 loop: CASSPQGGPGEKLFF. The CDR3 region has the DNA TGTGCCAGCAGCCCCCAGGGAGGGCCGGGAGAAAAACTGTTTTTT.